The clone carrying this TCR beta chain was observed at least ten times. The target antigen is unknown. The sample originates from a study of regulatory T cells in long-lasting Graves disease. Study-level findings and limits: Persistent disease preferred TRBV28, TRBJ1-2 and TRBJ2-5. Persistent Graves' patients showed less TCR diversity than newly diagnosed ones.

Specified time point: newly diagnosed GD, antithyroid drugs for less than 3 months. TCR sequences were obtained from RNA taken from PBMCs. Germline V gene data show CDR1 as MNHEY and CDR2 as SVGAGI. The trim removed 2 bases at V and 6 bases at J, leaving 6 bases unmatched. There are 14 residues in the CDR3. Building of the TCR beta libraries involved iRepertoire HTBI primers and Arm-PCR of CDR3 regions. Each CDR3 protein gets one entry after TCRdb re-called the multiplex PCR reads with MiXCR. In the table there are a few hundred thousand distinct CDR3 sequences, 13% to 15% of which are singletons. The sample also formed part of further work on T cells in Graves' hyperthyroidism and ophthalmopathy.

Source: peripheral blood mononuclear cells (PBMCs), taken at new diagnosis, from a patient treated with antithyroid drugs. J is TRBJ2-7 and V is TRBV6-5; 8 bases are shared with TRBD1. This clonotype was obtained from a woman in her forties or fifties with Graves disease. As DNA, the CDR3 is TGTGCCAGCAGTTACAATGGACAGGGTCCCGAGCAGTACTTC. Translating gives CASSYNGQGPEQYF.